The 13 T cell receptor beta chains reported below all come from one sample, sequenced in a study of cytomegalovirus exposure and HLA in healthy donors. In the PCR, 60 Vbeta and 13 Jbeta primers were used. Measured with immunoSEQ multiplex PCR; TCRdb has only the in-frame clones, and not every one. The sample has about 200,000 clones, around 64% seen once. Specimen: PBMCs. These receptors all stem from a man aged 35 to 55 in good health and CMV-seropositive.

The CDR3 protein is CASSLRRGLGETQYF. In nucleotides, the CDR3 is TGTGCCAGCAGCCTCCGGAGGGGTTTGGGGGAGACCCAGTACTTC. The rearrangement links TRBV5-4 to TRBJ2-5; the D gene is possibly TRBD2 (6 bases). This CDR3 has 15 residues. Per germline, CDR1 SGHNT and CDR2 YYREEE (reference sequence). Trimming pared 4 bases from V and 5 bases from J, leaving 18 bases between.

V and J are TRBV5-5 and TRBJ1-6, with a weak D call TRBD1 (6 bases). Germline V gene data show CDR1 as SGHKS and CDR2 as YYEKEE (reference sequence). Between the trimmed V and J ends, which lost 4 bases and 11 bases, there was a span of 13 bases. The CDR3 consists of 13 residues. The CDR3 loop is CASSLGTSTPLHF. CDR3 DNA sequence: TGTGCCAGCAGCCTGGGGACATCAACACCCCTCCACTTT.

The chain is built from TRBV6-5 and TRBJ1-1; no clear D gene. The CDR3 length is 13 residues. Per germline, CDR1 MNHEY and CDR2 SVGAGI. Trimming stripped 4 bases from V and 0 bases from J, with 6 bases between. The CDR3 sequence: CASSSSLNTEAFF. The DNA of the CDR3 is TGTGCCAGCAGTTCCTCCTTGAACACTGAAGCTTTCTTT.

CDR3 sequence reads: CASSLDRVNTEAFF. Written as DNA, the CDR3 is TGCGCCAGCAGCTTGGACAGGGTGAACACTGAAGCTTTCTTT. The V gene is TRBV5-1, the J gene TRBJ1-1; D perhaps matches TRBD1 (6 bases). The V end was cut by 0 bases, the J end by 0 bases, with 6 bases between. The V gene's germline CDR1 is SGHRS and CDR2 YFSETQ. The CDR3 contains 14 residues.

The chain couples TRBV13 to TRBJ2-7, with D perhaps TRBD2 (5 bases). Trimming shortened V by 5 bases and J by 6 bases, and 11 bases separated the two germline ends. The CDR3 is 12 residues long. The germline gives CDR1 PRHDT, CDR2 FYEKMQ (reference sequence). CDR3 sequence: CASSASGTEQYF. The CDR3 DNA follows: TGTGCCAGCAGCGCCTCGGGAACCGAGCAGTACTTC.

This clone has more than one count but fewer than ten. This sequence joins TRBV6-6 and TRBJ2-2; 10 bases map to TRBD1. The J segment lost 7 bases and the V segment lost 6 bases, leaving 11 bases of the junction unmatched. Germline V CDR1 and CDR2: MNHNY, SVGAGI (reference sequence). This CDR3 spans 16 amino acids. The chain's CDR3 is CASSSSGQGMGGELFF. CDR3 DNA: TGTGCCAGCAGCTCCTCGGGACAGGGGATGGGCGGGGAGCTGTTTTTT.

The rearrangement links TRBV19 to TRBJ2-3; 7 nucleotides agree with TRBD1. V dropped 3 bases and J dropped 4; count of bases not matched to a gene: 1. This CDR3 region has 13 residues. Germline V gives CDR1 LNHDA, CDR2 SQIVND (reference sequence). This chain's CDR3 is CASSITGADTQYF. The CDR3 DNA reads as TGTGCCAGTAGTATCACAGGGGCAGATACGCAGTATTTT.

This chain links TRBV5-1 with TRBJ2-1; D remains unclear. This CDR3 comprises 11 residues. V dropped 3 bases and J dropped 10 bases, with 8 bases sitting between them. The germline gives CDR1 SGHRS, CDR2 YFSETQ. The CDR3 coding sequence is TGCGCCAGCAGCTCCTTTGCGGAGCAGTTCTTC. It codes for CASSSFAEQFF.

V and J are TRBV7-9 and TRBJ2-5, with 8 positions matching TRBD1. Unmatched junction bases numbered 7, after V lost 5 bases and J lost 2 bases. The germline gives CDR1 SEHNR, CDR2 FQNEAQ (reference sequence). The length of the CDR3 is 15 residues. As DNA, the CDR3 is TGTGCCAGCAGCCCCACCTGGACAGGGCAAGAGACCCAGTACTTC. Translation: CASSPTWTGQETQYF.

The rearrangement links TRBV18 to TRBJ1-5; 7 bases map to TRBD1. V lost 6 bases, J lost 4 bases, and 9 bases stayed unmatched. The germline gives CDR1 KGHSH, CDR2 LQKENI. This CDR3 region has 15 residues. The CDR3 DNA sequence: TGTGCCAGCTCCCCCTCCGGGACAGATAATCAGCCCCAGCATTTT. It translates to CASSPSGTDNQPQHF.

This chain uses TRBV28 with TRBJ1-2; D ambiguous. From germline, CDR1 is MDHEN and CDR2 SYDVKM. Trimming cost V 1 base and J 4 bases, with 7 bases left between them. The CDR3 length is 13 residues. The DNA for the CDR3 is TGTGCCAGCAGTTTATCTAGTCTCTATGGCTACACCTTC. This gives the protein CASSLSSLYGYTF.

The rearrangement joins TRBV7-6 to TRBJ2-5; 9 bases map to TRBD1. With V trimmed by 0 bases and J by 5 bases, 4 bases remained unmatched. Germline loops: CDR1 SGHVS, CDR2 FNYEAQ. CDR3 length: 15 residues. CDR3 region: CASSLARTGEETQYF. Written as DNA, the CDR3 is TGTGCCAGCAGCTTAGCTAGGACAGGGGAGGAGACCCAGTACTTC.

This clone showed up just a few times. The gene calls are TRBV27 and TRBJ2-7, with D unclear. The CDR3 loop spans 19 amino acids. V was cut by 2 bases and J by 0 bases, with 23 bases left in between. Germline lookup yields CDR1 MNHEY and CDR2 SMNVEV (reference sequence). The DNA of the CDR3 is TGTGCCAGCAGTTTAATGCTTTGTGTGGGCCCCGAATGCTCCTACGAGCAGTACTTC. Its protein is CASSLMLCVGPECSYEQYF.